Below, one T cell receptor (beta chain) is given with its context. The data were obtained in a study of blood T cell repertoires in COVID-19. Overall study context: T cells, B-cell-depleted T cells, or PBMCs provided the cDNA or gDNA that served as material.

TCRdb's copy holds only in-frame clones and misses some; the assay was immunoSEQ multiplex PCR. The repertoire consists of about 55,000 clones, with more than 75% occurring once and the leading ten covering roughly 15%. This sequence originates from a human donor with active COVID-19. The donor label of this sample is uncertain. The sample was peripheral blood.

CDR3 sequence (DNA): TGTGCCAGCAGTTGGGACAGGGGTGAGCAGTTCTTC. Translated: CASSWDRGEQFF. The chain employs TRBV5-4 and TRBJ2-1; TRBD1 matches at 10 bases. V shed 5 bases and J 9 bases; nucleotides not matched to a gene: 2. The CDR3 is 12 amino acids. Germline lookup yields CDR1 SGHNT and CDR2 YYREEE (reference sequence).